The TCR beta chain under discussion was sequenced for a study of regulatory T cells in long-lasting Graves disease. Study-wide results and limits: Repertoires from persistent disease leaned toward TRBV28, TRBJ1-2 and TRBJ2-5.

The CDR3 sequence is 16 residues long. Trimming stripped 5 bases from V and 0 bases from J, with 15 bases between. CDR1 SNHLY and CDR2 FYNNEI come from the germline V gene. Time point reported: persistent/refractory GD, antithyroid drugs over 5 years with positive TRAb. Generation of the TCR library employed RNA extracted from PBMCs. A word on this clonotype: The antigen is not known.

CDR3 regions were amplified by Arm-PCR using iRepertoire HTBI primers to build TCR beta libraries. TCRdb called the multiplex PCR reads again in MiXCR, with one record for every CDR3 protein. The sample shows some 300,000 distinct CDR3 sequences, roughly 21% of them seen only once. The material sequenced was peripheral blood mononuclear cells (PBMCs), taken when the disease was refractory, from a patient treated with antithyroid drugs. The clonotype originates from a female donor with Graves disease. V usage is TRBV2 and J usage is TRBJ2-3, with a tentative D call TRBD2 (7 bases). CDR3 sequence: CASSPRGGTSTDTQYF. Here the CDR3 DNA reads TGTGCCAGCAGTCCTAGGGGGGGCACTAGCACAGATACGCAGTATTTT.